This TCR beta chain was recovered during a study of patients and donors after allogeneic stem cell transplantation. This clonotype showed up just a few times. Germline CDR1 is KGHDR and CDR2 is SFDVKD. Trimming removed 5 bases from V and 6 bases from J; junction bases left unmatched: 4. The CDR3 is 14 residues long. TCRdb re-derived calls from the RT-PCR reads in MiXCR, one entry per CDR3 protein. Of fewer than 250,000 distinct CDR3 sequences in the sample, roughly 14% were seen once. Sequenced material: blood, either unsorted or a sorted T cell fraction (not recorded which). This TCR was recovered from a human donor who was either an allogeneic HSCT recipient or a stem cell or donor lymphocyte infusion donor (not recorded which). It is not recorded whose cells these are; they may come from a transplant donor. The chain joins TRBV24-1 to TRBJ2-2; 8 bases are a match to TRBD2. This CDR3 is CATSADGGAGELFF. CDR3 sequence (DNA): TGTGCCACCAGTGCCGACGGGGGGGCCGGGGAGCTGTTTTTT.